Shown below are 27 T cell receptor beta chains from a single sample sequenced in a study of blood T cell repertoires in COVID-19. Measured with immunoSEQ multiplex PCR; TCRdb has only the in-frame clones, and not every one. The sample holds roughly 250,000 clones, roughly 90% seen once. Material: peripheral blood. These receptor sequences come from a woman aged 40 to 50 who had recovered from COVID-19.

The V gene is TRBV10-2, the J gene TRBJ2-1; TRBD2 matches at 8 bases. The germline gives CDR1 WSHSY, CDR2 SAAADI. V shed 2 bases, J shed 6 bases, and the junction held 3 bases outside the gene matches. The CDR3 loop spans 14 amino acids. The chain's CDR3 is CASSEPGTSNEQFF. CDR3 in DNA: TGCGCCAGCAGTGAGCCAGGGACTAGCAATGAGCAGTTCTTC.

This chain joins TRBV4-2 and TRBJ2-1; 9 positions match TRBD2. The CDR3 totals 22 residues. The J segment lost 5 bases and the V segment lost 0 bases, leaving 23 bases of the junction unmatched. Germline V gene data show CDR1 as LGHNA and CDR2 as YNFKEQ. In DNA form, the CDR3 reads TGTGCCAGCAGCCAAGATAGGGGCCCAGGGAGCGGGAGGAACCGAAGAAACAATGAGCAGTTCTTC. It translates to CASSQDRGPGSGRNRRNNEQFF.

The CDR3 DNA follows: TGTGCCAGCAGTTACCGGACAGGGAGGTTCGGGGAGCTGTTTTTT. It specifies CASSYRTGRFGELFF. The chain couples TRBV6-2 or TRBV6-3 to TRBJ2-2, with 8 bases fitting TRBD1. CDR3 length: 15 residues. CDR1 is MNHEY, CDR2 SVGEGT, per germline. The trim removed 2 bases at V and 7 bases at J, leaving 6 bases unmatched.

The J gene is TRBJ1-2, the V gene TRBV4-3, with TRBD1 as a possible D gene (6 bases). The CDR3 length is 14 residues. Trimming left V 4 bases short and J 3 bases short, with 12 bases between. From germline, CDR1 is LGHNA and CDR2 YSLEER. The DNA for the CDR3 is TGCGCCAGCAGCCCCGGACAGCGCGACTATGGCTACACCTTC. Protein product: CASSPGQRDYGYTF.

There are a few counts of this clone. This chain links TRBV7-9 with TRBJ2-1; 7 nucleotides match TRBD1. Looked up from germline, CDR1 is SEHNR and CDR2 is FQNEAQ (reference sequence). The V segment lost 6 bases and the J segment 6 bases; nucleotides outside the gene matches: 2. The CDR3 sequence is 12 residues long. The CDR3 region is CASRGQVNEQFF. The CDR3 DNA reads TGTGCCAGCAGAGGACAGGTCAATGAGCAGTTCTTC.

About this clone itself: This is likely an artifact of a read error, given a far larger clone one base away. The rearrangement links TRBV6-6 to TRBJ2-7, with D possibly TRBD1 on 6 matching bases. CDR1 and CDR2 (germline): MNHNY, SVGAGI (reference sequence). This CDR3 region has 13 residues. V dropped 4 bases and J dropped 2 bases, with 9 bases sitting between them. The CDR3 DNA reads TGTGCCAGCAGTTTACAGGGCGCCTACGAGCAGTACTTC. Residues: CASSLQGAYEQYF.

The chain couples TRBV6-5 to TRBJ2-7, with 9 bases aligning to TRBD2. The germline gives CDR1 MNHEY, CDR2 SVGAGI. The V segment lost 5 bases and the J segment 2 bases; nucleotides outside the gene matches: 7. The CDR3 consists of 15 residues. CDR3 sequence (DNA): TGTGCCAGCAGTCGAGGACTAGCGCATACCTACGAGCAGTACTTC. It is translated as CASSRGLAHTYEQYF.

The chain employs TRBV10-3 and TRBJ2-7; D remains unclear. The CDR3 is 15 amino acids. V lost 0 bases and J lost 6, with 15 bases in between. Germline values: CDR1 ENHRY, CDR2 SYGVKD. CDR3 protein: CAISESVGWAGEQYF. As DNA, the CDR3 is TGTGCCATCAGTGAGTCGGTTGGCTGGGCTGGCGAGCAGTACTTC.

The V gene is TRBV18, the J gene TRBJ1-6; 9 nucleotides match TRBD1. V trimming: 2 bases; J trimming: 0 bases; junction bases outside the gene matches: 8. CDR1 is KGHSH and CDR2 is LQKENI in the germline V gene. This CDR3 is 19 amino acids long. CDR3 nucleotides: TGTGCCAGCTCACCATTAGGACAGGGGCCGGACTCCTATAATTCACCCCTCCACTTT. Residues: CASSPLGQGPDSYNSPLHF.

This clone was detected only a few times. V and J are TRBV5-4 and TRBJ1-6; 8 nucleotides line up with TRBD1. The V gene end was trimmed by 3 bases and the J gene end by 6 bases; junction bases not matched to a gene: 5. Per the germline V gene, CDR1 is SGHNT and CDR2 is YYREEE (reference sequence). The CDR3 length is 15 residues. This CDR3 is CASSYRTGPNSPLHF. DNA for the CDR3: TGTGCCAGCAGCTACCGGACAGGGCCTAATTCACCCCTCCACTTT.

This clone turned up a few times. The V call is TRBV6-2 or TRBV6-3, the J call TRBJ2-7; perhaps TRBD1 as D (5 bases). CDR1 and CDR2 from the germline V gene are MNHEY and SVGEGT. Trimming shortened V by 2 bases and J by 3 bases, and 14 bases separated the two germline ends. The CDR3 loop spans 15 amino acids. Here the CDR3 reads CASSYPHPQGYEQYF. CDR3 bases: TGTGCCAGCAGTTACCCGCACCCGCAGGGCTACGAGCAGTACTTC.

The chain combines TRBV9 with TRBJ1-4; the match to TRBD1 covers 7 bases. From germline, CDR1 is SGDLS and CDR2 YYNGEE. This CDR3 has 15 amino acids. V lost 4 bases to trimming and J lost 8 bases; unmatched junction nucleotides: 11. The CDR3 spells CASSPSTGRYEKLFF. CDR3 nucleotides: TGTGCCAGCAGCCCGTCGACAGGGAGGTACGAAAAACTGTTTTTT.

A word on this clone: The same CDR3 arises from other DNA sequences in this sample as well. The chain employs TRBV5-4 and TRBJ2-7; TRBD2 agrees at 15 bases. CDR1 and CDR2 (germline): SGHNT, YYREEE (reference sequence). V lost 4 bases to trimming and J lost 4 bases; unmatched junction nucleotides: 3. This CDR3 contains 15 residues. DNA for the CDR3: TGTGCCAGCAGCACCGGGACTAGCGGGGGGTACGAGCAGTACTTC. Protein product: CASSTGTSGGYEQYF.

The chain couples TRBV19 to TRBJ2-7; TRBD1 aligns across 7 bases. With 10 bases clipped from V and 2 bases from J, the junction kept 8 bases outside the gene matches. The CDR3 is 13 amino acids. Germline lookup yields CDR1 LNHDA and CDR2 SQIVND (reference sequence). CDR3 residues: CATQDRVTYEQYF. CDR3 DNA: TGTGCCACCCAAGACAGGGTAACCTACGAGCAGTACTTC.

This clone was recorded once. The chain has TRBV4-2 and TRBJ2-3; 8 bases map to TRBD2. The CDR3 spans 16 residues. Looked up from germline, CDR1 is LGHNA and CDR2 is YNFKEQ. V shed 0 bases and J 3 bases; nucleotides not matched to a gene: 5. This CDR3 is CASSQDDPGGTDTQYF. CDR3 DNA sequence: TGTGCCAGCAGCCAAGATGACCCGGGAGGGACAGATACGCAGTATTTT.

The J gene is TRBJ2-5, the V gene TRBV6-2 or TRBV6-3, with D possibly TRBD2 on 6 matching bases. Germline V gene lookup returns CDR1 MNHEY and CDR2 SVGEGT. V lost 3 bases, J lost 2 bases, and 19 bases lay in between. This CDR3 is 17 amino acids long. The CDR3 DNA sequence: TGTGCCAGCAGTTATTTTCTCCCTTGGAGGGGACAAGAGACCCAGTACTTC. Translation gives CASSYFLPWRGQETQYF.

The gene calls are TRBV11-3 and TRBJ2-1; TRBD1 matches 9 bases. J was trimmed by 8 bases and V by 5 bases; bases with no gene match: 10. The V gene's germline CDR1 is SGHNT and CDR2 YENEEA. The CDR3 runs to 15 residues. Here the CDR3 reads CASSPDPGQGYEQFF. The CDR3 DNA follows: TGTGCCAGCAGCCCAGACCCGGGACAGGGTTATGAGCAGTTCTTC.

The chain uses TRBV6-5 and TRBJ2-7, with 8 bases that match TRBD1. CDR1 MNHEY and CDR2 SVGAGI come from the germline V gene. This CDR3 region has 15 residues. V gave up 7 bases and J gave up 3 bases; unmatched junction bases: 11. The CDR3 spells CASMKQGGQGYEQYF. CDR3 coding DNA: TGTGCCAGCATGAAACAGGGGGGTCAGGGCTACGAGCAGTACTTC.

The CDR3 loop is CSASGSWEQYF. The DNA for the CDR3 is TGCAGTGCTAGCGGGAGTTGGGAGCAGTACTTC. The V call is TRBV20-1, the J call TRBJ2-7; weak D call: TRBD2 (6 bases). V was clipped by 3 bases and J by 7 bases, with 10 bases between them. This CDR3 is built from 11 residues. The germline V gene has CDR1 DFQATT and CDR2 SNEGSKA (reference sequence).

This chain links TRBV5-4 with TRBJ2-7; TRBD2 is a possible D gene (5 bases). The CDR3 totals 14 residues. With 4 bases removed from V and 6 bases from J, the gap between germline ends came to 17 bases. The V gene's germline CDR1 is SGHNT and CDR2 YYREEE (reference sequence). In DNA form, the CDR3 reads TGTGCCAGCAGCCCCGGGGTGGGTCCGGGCGAGCAGTACTTC. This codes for CASSPGVGPGEQYF.

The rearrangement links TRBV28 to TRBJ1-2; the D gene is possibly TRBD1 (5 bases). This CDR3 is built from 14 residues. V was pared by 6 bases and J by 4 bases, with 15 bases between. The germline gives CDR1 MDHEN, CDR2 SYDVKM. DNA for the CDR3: TGTGCCAGCAGGGGGGGAGCCGGGGCCTATGGCTACACCTTC. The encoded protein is CASRGGAGAYGYTF.

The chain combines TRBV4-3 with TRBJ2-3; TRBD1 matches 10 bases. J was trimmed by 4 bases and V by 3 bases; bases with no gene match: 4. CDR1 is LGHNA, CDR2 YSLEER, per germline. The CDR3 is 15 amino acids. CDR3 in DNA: TGCGCCAGCAGCCAGACAGGGGGCTGGGCAGATACGCAGTATTTT. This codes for CASSQTGGWADTQYF.

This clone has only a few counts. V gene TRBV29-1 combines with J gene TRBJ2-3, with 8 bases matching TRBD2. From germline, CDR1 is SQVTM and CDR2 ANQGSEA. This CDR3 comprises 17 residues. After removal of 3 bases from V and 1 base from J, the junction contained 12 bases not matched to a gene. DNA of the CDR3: TGCAGCGTTGAGGGACTAGGGGTTGTGTCGGGCACAGATACGCAGTATTTT. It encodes CSVEGLGVVSGTDTQYF.

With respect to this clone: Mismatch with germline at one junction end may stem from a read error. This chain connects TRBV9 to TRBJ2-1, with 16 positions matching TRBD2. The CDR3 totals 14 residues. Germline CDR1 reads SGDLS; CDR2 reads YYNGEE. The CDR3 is CASSVGTSGRDTLF. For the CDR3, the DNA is TGTGCCAGCAGCGTGGGGACTAGCGGGAGGGACACTCTCTTC.

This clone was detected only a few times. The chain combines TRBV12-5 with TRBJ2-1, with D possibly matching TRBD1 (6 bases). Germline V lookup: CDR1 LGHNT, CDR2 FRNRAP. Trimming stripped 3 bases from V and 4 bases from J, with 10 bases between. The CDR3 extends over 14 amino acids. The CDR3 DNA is TGTGCTAGTGGTTTAGGGACATCTTACAATGAGCAGTTCTTC. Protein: CASGLGTSYNEQFF.

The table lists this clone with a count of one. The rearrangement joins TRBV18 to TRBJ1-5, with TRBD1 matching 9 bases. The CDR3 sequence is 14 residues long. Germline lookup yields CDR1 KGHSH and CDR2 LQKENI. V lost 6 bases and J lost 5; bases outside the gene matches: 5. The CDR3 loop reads CASSPRQGDQPQHF. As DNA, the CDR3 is TGTGCCAGCTCCCCTAGACAGGGGGATCAGCCCCAGCATTTT.

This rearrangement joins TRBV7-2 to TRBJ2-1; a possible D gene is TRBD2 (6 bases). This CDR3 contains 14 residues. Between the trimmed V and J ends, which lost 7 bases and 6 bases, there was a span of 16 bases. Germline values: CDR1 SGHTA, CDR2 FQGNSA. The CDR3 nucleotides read TGTGCCAGCATCGTCGCGGGGATATCCAATGAGCAGTTCTTC. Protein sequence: CASIVAGISNEQFF.